This T cell receptor beta chain was documented in a study of blood T cell repertoires in COVID-19. This CDR3 has 13 residues. V was shortened by 0 bases and J by 4 bases, with 6 bases between the two germline ends. Germline V gene data show CDR1 as LGHNA and CDR2 as YSLEER. Seattle researchers signed up patients amid active infection and tracked them longitudinally. Original processing methods: Amplification from reference gene primers served as the basis for estimated nucleated cell counts. Clones were read by immunoSEQ multiplex PCR, and TCRdb kept only the in-frame ones, dropping some. The DNA gave D and trimming, while V, J and clone size come from that table. The sample records roughly 130,000 clones, about 88% being singletons.

Sequenced input: peripheral blood. This chain connects TRBV4-3 to TRBJ1-1; D is ambiguous. This receptor was obtained from a man between 60 and 75 years old with COVID-19, enrolled during active disease. The CDR3 loop reads CASSQDLVTEAFF. The CDR3 DNA reads TGCGCCAGCAGCCAAGACTTAGTCACTGAAGCTTTCTTT.